Each of the 7 T cell receptor beta chains below was sequenced from the same sample in a study of beta chain features in type 1 diabetes. Expressed TCRB transcripts got sequenced, as all isolated RNA was reverse transcribed. TCRdb's copy holds only in-frame clones and misses some; the assay was immunoSEQ multiplex PCR. The sample lists some 230,000 clones, 7.5% to 10% occurring once. The sample taken for sequencing was naive CD4+ T cells from blood. The receptor source for this set is a woman aged 18-29 years in good health.

A few counts support this clone. V and J are TRBV25-1 and TRBJ2-5, with TRBD1 matching 7 bases. This CDR3 has 14 residues. V trimming: 5 bases; J trimming: 3 bases; junction bases outside the gene matches: 6. The V gene's germline CDR1 is MGHDK and CDR2 SYGVNS. In nucleotides, the CDR3 is TGTGCCAGCAGTCCGACAGGGAAAGAAGAGACCCAGTACTTC. It yields the protein CASSPTGKEETQYF.

This clone was seen more than once but under ten times. The chain employs TRBV6-1 and TRBJ1-5; tentatively, D is TRBD1 (5 bases). Between the trimmed V and J ends, which lost 0 bases and 0 bases, there was a span of 18 bases. There are 19 residues in the CDR3. CDR1 is MNHNS and CDR2 is SASEGT in the germline V gene. In DNA form, the CDR3 reads TGTGCCAGCAGTGAAGCGGTGGGGCCCGTGTTTTATAGCAATCAGCCCCAGCATTTT. Protein: CASSEAVGPVFYSNQPQHF.

This chain uses TRBV7-2 with TRBJ1-1; D gene uncertain. Germline CDR1 SGHTA, CDR2 FQGNSA. V shed 1 base and J shed 8 bases, with 11 bases lying between them. The CDR3 extends over 13 amino acids. In DNA, the CDR3 is TGTGCCAGCAGCTTAGACGCTGGGGAGGAAGCTTTCTTT. The encoded protein is CASSLDAGEEAFF.

This sequence joins TRBV6-1 and TRBJ1-5; 7 positions match TRBD1. Trimming at V came to 2 bases and at J to 7 bases, leaving 2 bases not matched to a gene. This CDR3 region has 13 residues. Germline CDR1 is MNHNS and CDR2 is SASEGT. CDR3 in amino acids: CASSERTGQPQHF. The CDR3 bases are TGTGCCAGCAGTGAAAGGACAGGACAGCCCCAGCATTTT.

A few counts support this clone. V is TRBV6-5 and J is TRBJ2-1; 11 bases match TRBD2. The CDR3 length is 14 residues. V trimming: 5 bases; J trimming: 7 bases; junction bases outside the gene matches: 4. CDR1 is MNHEY and CDR2 is SVGAGI in the germline V gene. The CDR3 spells CASSQGLAANEQFF. The CDR3 nucleotides read TGTGCCAGCAGTCAGGGACTAGCGGCGAATGAGCAGTTCTTC.

This clone was observed a handful of times. This chain connects TRBV30 to TRBJ1-3; 7 bases fit TRBD1. Trimming removed 4 bases from V and 0 bases from J; junction bases left unmatched: 12. Germline CDR1 and CDR2: GTSNPN and SVGIG (reference sequence). This CDR3 is built from 17 residues. The CDR3 DNA sequence: TGTGCCTGGACCCTGTCCGGGACAGCAAGCTCTGGAAACACCATATATTTT. Translating it yields CAWTLSGTASSGNTIYF.

This chain uses TRBV2 with TRBJ2-1, with TRBD1 matching over 8 bases. V shed 7 bases and J 7 bases; nucleotides not matched to a gene: 6. Looked up from germline, CDR1 is SNHLY and CDR2 is FYNNEI. The CDR3 extends over 13 amino acids. CDR3 residues: CASTGGARNEQFF. The CDR3 region has the DNA TGTGCCAGCACAGGGGGCGCGAGAAATGAGCAGTTCTTC.